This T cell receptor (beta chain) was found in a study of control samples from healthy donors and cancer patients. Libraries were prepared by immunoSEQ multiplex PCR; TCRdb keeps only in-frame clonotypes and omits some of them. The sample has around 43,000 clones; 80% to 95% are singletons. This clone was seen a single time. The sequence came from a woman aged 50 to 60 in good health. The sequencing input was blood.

The CDR3 nucleotides read TGTGCCAGCAGTTACTCGTCCAGGGCGAACACTGAAGCTTTCTTT. Translating gives CASSYSSRANTEAFF. The chain recombines TRBV6-2 or TRBV6-3 with TRBJ1-1; weak D call: TRBD1 (5 bases). CDR1 is MNHEY, CDR2 SVGEGT, per germline. The CDR3 is made up of 15 amino acids. Trimming pared 0 bases from V and 1 base from J, leaving 9 bases between.